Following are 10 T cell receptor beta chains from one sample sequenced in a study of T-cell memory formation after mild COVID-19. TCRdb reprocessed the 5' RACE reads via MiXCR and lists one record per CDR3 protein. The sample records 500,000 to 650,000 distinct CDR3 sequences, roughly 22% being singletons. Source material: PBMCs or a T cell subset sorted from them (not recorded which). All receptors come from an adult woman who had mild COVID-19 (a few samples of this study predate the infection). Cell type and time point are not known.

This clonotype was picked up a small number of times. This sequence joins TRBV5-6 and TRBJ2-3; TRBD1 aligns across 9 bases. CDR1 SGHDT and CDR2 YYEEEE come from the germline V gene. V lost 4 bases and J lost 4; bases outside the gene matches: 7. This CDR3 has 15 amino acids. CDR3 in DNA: TGTGCCAGCAGCATATGGACAGGGGTGCCAGATACGCAGTATTTT. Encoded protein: CASSIWTGVPDTQYF. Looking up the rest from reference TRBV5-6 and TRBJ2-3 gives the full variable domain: DAGVTQSPTHLIKTRGQQVTLRCSPKSGHDTVSWYQQALGQGPQFIFQYYEEEERQRGNFPDRFSGHQFPNYSSELNVNALLLGDSALYLCASSIWTGVPDTQYFGPGTRLTVL.

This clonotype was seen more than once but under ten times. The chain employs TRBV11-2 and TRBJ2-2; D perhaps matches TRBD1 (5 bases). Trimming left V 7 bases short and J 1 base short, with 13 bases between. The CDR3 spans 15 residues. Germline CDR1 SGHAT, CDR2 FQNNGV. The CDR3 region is CASTLGRVNTGELFF. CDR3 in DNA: TGTGCCAGCACCCTGGGCAGGGTGAACACCGGGGAGCTGTTTTTT.

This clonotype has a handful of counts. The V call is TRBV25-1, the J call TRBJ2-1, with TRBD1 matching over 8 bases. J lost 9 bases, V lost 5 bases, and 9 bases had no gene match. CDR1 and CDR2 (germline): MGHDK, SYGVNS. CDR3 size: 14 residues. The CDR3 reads CASSTGGVRGEQFF. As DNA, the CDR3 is TGTGCCAGCAGTACAGGGGGTGTTCGGGGTGAGCAGTTCTTC.

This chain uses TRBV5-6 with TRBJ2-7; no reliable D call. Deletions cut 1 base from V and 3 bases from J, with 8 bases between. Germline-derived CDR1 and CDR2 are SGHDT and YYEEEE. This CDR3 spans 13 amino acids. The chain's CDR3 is CASSLRTHYEQYF. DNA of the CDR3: TGTGCCAGCAGCTTGCGCACCCACTACGAGCAGTACTTC.

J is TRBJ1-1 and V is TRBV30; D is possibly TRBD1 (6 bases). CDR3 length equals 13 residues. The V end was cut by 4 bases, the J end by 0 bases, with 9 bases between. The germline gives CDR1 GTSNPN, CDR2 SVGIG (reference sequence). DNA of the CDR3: TGTGCCTGGAACGCAGGGGTGAACACTGAAGCTTTCTTT. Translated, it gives CAWNAGVNTEAFF.

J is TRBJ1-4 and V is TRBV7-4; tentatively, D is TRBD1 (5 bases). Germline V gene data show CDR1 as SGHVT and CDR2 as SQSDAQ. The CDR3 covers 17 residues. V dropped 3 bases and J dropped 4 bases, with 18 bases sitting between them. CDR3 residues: CASSLAPRTRINEKLFF. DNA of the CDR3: TGTGCCAGCAGCTTGGCCCCCCGGACACGGATTAATGAAAAACTGTTTTTT.

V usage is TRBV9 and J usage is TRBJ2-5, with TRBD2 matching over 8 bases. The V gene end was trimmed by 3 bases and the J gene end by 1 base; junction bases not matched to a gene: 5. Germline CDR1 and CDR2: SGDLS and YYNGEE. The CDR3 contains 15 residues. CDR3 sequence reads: CASSARGGTQETQYF. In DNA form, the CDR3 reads TGTGCCAGCAGCGCCCGGGGGGGAACCCAAGAGACCCAGTACTTC.

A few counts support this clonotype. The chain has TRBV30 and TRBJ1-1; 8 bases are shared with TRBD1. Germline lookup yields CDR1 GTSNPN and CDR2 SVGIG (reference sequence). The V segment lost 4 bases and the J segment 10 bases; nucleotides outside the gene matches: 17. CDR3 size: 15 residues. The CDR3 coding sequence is TGTGCCTGGAACTCTGGACAGGGTCAAAGAATGGGAGCTTTCTTT. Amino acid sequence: CAWNSGQGQRMGAFF.

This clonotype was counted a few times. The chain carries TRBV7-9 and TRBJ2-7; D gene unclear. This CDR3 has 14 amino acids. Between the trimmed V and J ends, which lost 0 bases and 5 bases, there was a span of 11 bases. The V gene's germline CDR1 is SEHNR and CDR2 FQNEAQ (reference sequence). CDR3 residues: CASSLAGSPNEQYF. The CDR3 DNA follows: TGTGCCAGCAGCTTAGCTGGCAGCCCCAACGAGCAGTACTTC.

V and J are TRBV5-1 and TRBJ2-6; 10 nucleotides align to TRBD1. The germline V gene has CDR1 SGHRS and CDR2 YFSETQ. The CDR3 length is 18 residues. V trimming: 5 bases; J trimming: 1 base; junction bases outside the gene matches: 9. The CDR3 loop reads CASREMGQGLSGANVLTF. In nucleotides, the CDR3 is TGCGCCAGCAGGGAAATGGGACAGGGGCTGTCTGGGGCCAACGTCCTGACTTTC. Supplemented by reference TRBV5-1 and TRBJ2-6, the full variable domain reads KAGVTQTPRYLIKTRGQQVTLSCSPISGHRSVSWYQQTPGQGLQFLFEYFSETQRNKGNFPGRFSGRQFSNSRSEMNVSTLELGDSALYLCASREMGQGLSGANVLTFGAGSRLTVL.